One and the same sample provided the 28 T cell receptor beta chains below, sequenced in a study of blood T cell repertoires in COVID-19. Some clones are missing from TCRdb's copy, which holds only in-frame ones; the method was immunoSEQ multiplex PCR. The profile shows around 160,000 clones, about four fifths of them singletons. Sequenced input: peripheral blood. Receptor source: a human donor with acute or convalescent COVID-19. The donor label of this sample is uncertain.

This clone occurred once. The chain recombines TRBV4-1 with TRBJ1-4, with 7 bases matching TRBD1. V lost 3 bases to trimming and J lost 8 bases; unmatched junction nucleotides: 12. Germline assignment: CDR1 MGHRA and CDR2 YSYEKL. The CDR3 contains 16 residues. The DNA for the CDR3 is TGCGCCAGCAGCCAGGGAAGGGACAGTAGGTCAGAAAAACTGTTTTTT. Translation: CASSQGRDSRSEKLFF.

This clone was seen only once. The chain recombines TRBV19 with TRBJ2-1, with TRBD1 identical over 9 bases. The germline V gene has CDR1 LNHDA and CDR2 SQIVND (reference sequence). The V and J ends lost 7 bases and 9 bases, in that order; junction bases with no gene match: 10. CDR3 size: 14 residues. CDR3 region: CASTMDRGQGEQFF. The CDR3 DNA sequence: TGTGCCAGTACTATGGACAGGGGCCAAGGTGAGCAGTTCTTC.

About this clone itself: The junction does not match germline at one end; this may be a read error. The J gene is TRBJ1-5, the V gene TRBV7-2; D ambiguous. Germline CDR1 reads SGHTA; CDR2 reads FQGNSA. This CDR3 region has 13 residues. In DNA, the CDR3 is TGTGCCAGCAGCATAGCGGTAGGAGGGCCCCAGCATTTT. It codes for CASSIAVGGPQHF.

The rearrangement joins TRBV11-2 to TRBJ1-2; perhaps TRBD1 as D (5 bases). Germline V gene sequence: CDR1 SGHAT, CDR2 FQNNGV. The ends were cut back, 6 bases at V and 5 bases at J, with 22 bases in the middle. There are 16 residues in the CDR3. The CDR3 DNA sequence: TGTGCCAGCAGTTTGTATTCATTGAATGGGGCGTATGGCTACACCTTC. Encoded protein: CASSLYSLNGAYGYTF.

V is TRBV19 and J is TRBJ1-2; D not certain. This CDR3 region has 12 residues. V was trimmed by 7 bases and J by 4 bases, leaving 10 bases between them. Germline V lookup: CDR1 LNHDA, CDR2 SQIVND (reference sequence). The CDR3: CASTAQTYGYTF. The DNA for the CDR3 is TGTGCCAGTACAGCACAGACCTATGGCTACACCTTC.

The chain combines TRBV11-2 with TRBJ2-7; a possible D gene is TRBD1 (6 bases). The CDR3 extends over 15 amino acids. Trimming stripped 0 bases from V and 0 bases from J, with 9 bases between. Germline V lookup: CDR1 SGHAT, CDR2 FQNNGV. For the CDR3, the DNA is TGTGCCAGCAGCTTAGAGGGGGCCCGCTCCTACGAGCAGTACTTC. It translates to CASSLEGARSYEQYF.

This rearrangement joins TRBV18 to TRBJ2-5, with TRBD2 as a possible D gene (5 bases). Germline loops: CDR1 KGHSH, CDR2 LQKENI. V gave up 6 bases and J gave up 2 bases, with 16 bases separating them. This CDR3 region has 15 residues. The CDR3 sequence is CASSLKWERQETQYF. The CDR3 region has the DNA TGTGCCAGCTCCCTCAAATGGGAGAGGCAAGAGACCCAGTACTTC.

The rearrangement links TRBV5-8 to TRBJ1-5, with a tentative D call TRBD1 (5 bases). From germline, CDR1 is SGHTS and CDR2 YDEGEE. The CDR3 extends over 15 amino acids. The V gene lost 0 bases and the J gene lost 3 bases, with 10 bases spanning the gap. Here the CDR3 DNA reads TGTGCCAGCAGCTTGGCCGTCAGGGACAATCAGCCCCAGCATTTT. It specifies CASSLAVRDNQPQHF.

V is TRBV6-5 and J is TRBJ1-1; D not certain. CDR3 length: 14 amino acids. Trimming pared 0 bases from V and 8 bases from J, leaving 13 bases between. Looked up from germline, CDR1 is MNHEY and CDR2 is SVGAGI. CDR3 sequence: CASSYSGVGEEAFF. The CDR3 DNA is TGTGCCAGCAGTTACTCGGGAGTCGGCGAGGAAGCTTTCTTT.

This chain links TRBV9 with TRBJ2-1; 11 bases are a match to TRBD2. Trimming took 5 bases from V and 10 from J; bases not matched to a gene: 11. The V gene's germline CDR1 is SGDLS and CDR2 YYNGEE. CDR3 length: 15 residues. CDR3 sequence reads: CASSGLLAGAGEQFF. In nucleotides, the CDR3 is TGTGCCAGCAGTGGCCTACTAGCGGGGGCGGGAGAGCAGTTCTTC.

The gene calls are TRBV6-4 and TRBJ1-6, with D perhaps matching TRBD1 (5 bases). CDR1 is MRHNA, CDR2 SNTAGT, per germline. The CDR3 length is 14 residues. V lost 3 bases and J 9 bases, leaving 12 bases between the germline ends. The CDR3 here is CASSEGGGFSPLHF. CDR3 in DNA: TGTGCCAGCAGTGAGGGGGGGGGATTTTCACCCCTCCACTTT.

V is TRBV9 and J is TRBJ2-7; D gene uncertain. The CDR3 runs 14 residues. Trimming removed 4 bases at V and 2 bases at J, with 13 bases between. Germline values: CDR1 SGDLS, CDR2 YYNGEE. The CDR3 DNA reads as TGTGCCAGCAGCCCCCTAAATTTGGCCTACGAGCAGTACTTC. Its translation is CASSPLNLAYEQYF. The full variable domain, its missing parts supplied by reference TRBV9 and TRBJ2-7, is DSGVTQTPKHLITATGQRVTLRCSPRSGDLSVYWYQQSLDQGLQFLIQYYNGEERAKGNILERFSAQQFPDLHSELNLSSLELGDSALYFCASSPLNLAYEQYFGPGTRLTVT.

The chain employs TRBV9 and TRBJ1-2, with TRBD1 matching over 7 bases. The CDR3 is 17 amino acids. V was clipped by 0 bases and J by 8 bases; unmatched bases: 16. Germline V gives CDR1 SGDLS, CDR2 YYNGEE. The CDR3 sequence is CASSVGTGQTISRGYTF. The CDR3 DNA reads TGTGCCAGCAGCGTAGGGACGGGACAGACGATTTCGAGGGGCTACACCTTC.

J is TRBJ1-2 and V is TRBV5-1, with a weak D call TRBD1 (5 bases). The CDR3 contains 14 residues. V lost 7 bases and J 2 bases, leaving 15 bases between the germline ends. Germline V gene lookup returns CDR1 SGHRS and CDR2 YFSETQ. CDR3 bases: TGCGCCAGCCGCGGAGGGGCAGGGAACTATGGCTACACCTTC. This gives the protein CASRGGAGNYGYTF.

This chain uses TRBV28 with TRBJ2-3, with TRBD2 matching 8 bases. J lost 4 bases, V lost 10 bases, and 13 bases had no gene match. CDR3 length: 15 amino acids. The germline gives CDR1 MDHEN, CDR2 SYDVKM. DNA for the CDR3: TGTGCCACCCGGGAGGGGGGGGCCGGAGCAGATACGCAGTATTTT. It codes for CATREGGAGADTQYF.

This clone showed up just once. The gene calls are TRBV4-1 and TRBJ2-5; 8 bases align to TRBD1. The junction had 6 bases not matched to a gene; V was cut back by 5 bases and J by 4 bases. CDR3 size: 14 residues. Looked up from germline, CDR1 is MGHRA and CDR2 is YSYEKL. CDR3 coding DNA: TGCGCCAGCAGCTCCGGACAGGGAAGAGAGACCCAGTACTTC. Translation gives CASSSGQGRETQYF.

CDR3: CASSAGQTTNEKLFF. CDR3 in DNA: TGTGCCAGCAGCGCGGGACAGACAACTAATGAAAAACTGTTTTTT. V gene TRBV11-2 combines with J gene TRBJ1-4; TRBD1 agrees at 7 bases. V dropped 5 bases and J dropped 0; count of bases not matched to a gene: 3. The CDR3 is 15 residues long. In germline, CDR1 is SGHAT, CDR2 FQNNGV. Variable domain in full (rest from reference TRBV11-2 and TRBJ1-4): EAGVAQSPRYKIIEKRQSVAFWCNPISGHATLYWYQQILGQGPKLLIQFQNNGVVDDSQLPKDRFSAERLKGVDSTLKIQPAKLEDSAVYLCASSAGQTTNEKLFFGSGTQLSVL.

Ten or more counts support this clone. This chain uses TRBV7-6 with TRBJ2-7, with 7 bases that match TRBD2. Germline assignment: CDR1 SGHVS and CDR2 FNYEAQ. With 3 bases clipped from V and 6 bases from J, the junction kept 8 bases outside the gene matches. This CDR3 has 14 amino acids. CDR3 loop: CASSFGEGIGEQYV. The CDR3 DNA follows: TGTGCCAGCAGCTTCGGGGAGGGGATCGGCGAGCAGTACGTC.

The chain carries TRBV19 and TRBJ1-5; D not resolved. The V end was cut by 3 bases, the J end by 1 base, with 16 bases between. Germline V gene lookup returns CDR1 LNHDA and CDR2 SQIVND (reference sequence). The CDR3 totals 17 residues. CDR3 residues: CASSISGEKLSNQPQHF. CDR3 DNA: TGTGCCAGTAGTATCAGTGGGGAGAAGCTGAGCAATCAGCCCCAGCATTTT.

This chain joins TRBV27 and TRBJ1-5; tentatively, D is TRBD1 (6 bases). Germline values: CDR1 MNHEY, CDR2 SMNVEV (reference sequence). Between the trimmed V and J ends, which lost 6 bases and 6 bases, there was a span of 12 bases. The CDR3 totals 13 residues. As DNA, the CDR3 is TGTGCCAGCAGCTTCGGACAGTTTCAGCCCCAGCATTTT. It yields the protein CASSFGQFQPQHF.

V and J are TRBV11-3 and TRBJ1-1, with unresolved D. Germline assignment: CDR1 SGHNT and CDR2 YENEEA. This CDR3 contains 13 residues. Between the trimmed V and J ends, which lost 4 bases and 5 bases, there was a span of 11 bases. CDR3 DNA sequence: TGTGCCAGCAGCTCCCACGGAGGGACTGAAGCTTTCTTT. Its translation is CASSSHGGTEAFF.

The rearrangement joins TRBV6-7 to TRBJ2-5; 10 bases match TRBD1. TRBV6-7 is sorted into the ORF group, with uncertain function. The CDR3 is 18 amino acids. The V and J ends lost 4 bases and 5 bases, in that order; junction bases with no gene match: 16. The CDR3 sequence is CASSLTSPPGTGVETQYF. CDR3 DNA sequence: TGTGCCAGCAGTTTAACTTCCCCCCCCGGGACAGGGGTCGAGACCCAGTACTTC.

The V and J genes are TRBV6-4 and TRBJ2-1; D remains unclear. Germline assignment: CDR1 MRHNA and CDR2 SNTAGT. The germline V and J ends were trimmed by 3 bases and 0 bases, with 9 bases remaining between them. The CDR3 is 15 amino acids. CDR3 in DNA: TGTGCCAGCAGTGAACGCCTGAGCTCCTACAATGAGCAGTTCTTC. Its protein is CASSERLSSYNEQFF.

The chain carries TRBV6-1 and TRBJ1-3; D gene uncertain. V dropped 2 bases and J dropped 3 bases, with 11 bases sitting between them. Germline assignment: CDR1 MNHNS and CDR2 SASEGT. This CDR3 region has 15 residues. In DNA form, the CDR3 reads TGTGCCAGCAGTGAAAGAACAGACGGTGGAAACACCATATATTTT. Its translation is CASSERTDGGNTIYF.

A few counts support this clone. This chain connects TRBV29-1 to TRBJ2-3; TRBD2 matches at 7 bases. The V and J ends lost 0 bases and 3 bases, in that order; junction bases with no gene match: 12. The CDR3 is 17 residues long. Germline values: CDR1 SQVTM, CDR2 ANQGSEA. The CDR3 nucleotides read TGCAGCGTTGAAGATTTTGGCGGGGGAGACGAAACAGATACGCAGTATTTT. This sequence encodes CSVEDFGGGDETDTQYF.

V usage is TRBV5-6 and J usage is TRBJ2-2; D is perhaps TRBD1 (7 bases). The CDR3 loop spans 16 amino acids. Germline CDR1 reads SGHDT; CDR2 reads YYEEEE. The germline V and J ends were trimmed by 4 bases and 1 base, with 14 bases remaining between them. The CDR3 DNA reads as TGTGCCAGCAGCCACGGAGGGGGCCTGAACACCGGGGAGCTGTTTTTT. Translation: CASSHGGGLNTGELFF. Full variable domain (rest looked up from reference TRBV5-6 and TRBJ2-2): DAGVTQSPTHLIKTRGQQVTLRCSPKSGHDTVSWYQQALGQGPQFIFQYYEEEERQRGNFPDRFSGHQFPNYSSELNVNALLLGDSALYLCASSHGGGLNTGELFFGEGSRLTVL.

V gene TRBV5-1 combines with J gene TRBJ2-3; 10 bases fit TRBD2. This CDR3 spans 17 amino acids. Germline loops: CDR1 SGHRS, CDR2 YFSETQ. V shed 0 bases and J 1 base; nucleotides not matched to a gene: 5. The CDR3 nucleotides are TGCGCCAGCAGCTTGGCCGGGGGGACTAGCGGCACAGATACGCAGTATTTT. Its translation: CASSLAGGTSGTDTQYF.

V usage is TRBV18 and J usage is TRBJ1-4; 8 nucleotides agree with TRBD1. The CDR3 runs 15 residues. J lost 4 bases, V lost 3 bases, and 4 bases had no gene match. Germline V lookup: CDR1 KGHSH, CDR2 LQKENI. DNA for the CDR3: TGTGCCAGCTCACCGAGGACAGGGAATAATGAAAAACTGTTTTTT. Its translation is CASSPRTGNNEKLFF.